Listed here are 22 T cell receptor beta chains from one sample, sequenced in a study of T cell changes during pregnancy in multiple sclerosis. Repertoires were generated with immunoSEQ multiplex PCR, while TCRdb's copy carries only in-frame clones and drops some. Here the sample spans 34,000 or so clones, around 90% being singletons. The specimen was CD8+ T cells from peripheral blood mononuclear cells, collected after pregnancy. These receptors came from a female donor with multiple sclerosis, enrolled in a pregnancy study.

The rearrangement uses TRBV14 and TRBJ2-2; TRBD1 aligns across 8 bases. Germline CDR1 is SGHDN and CDR2 is FVKESK. V was pared by 2 bases and J by 6 bases, with 2 bases of the junction left unmatched. The CDR3 loop spans 14 amino acids. CDR3 bases: TGTGCCAGCAGCCAAATACAGGGGGCCGGGGAGCTGTTTTTT. The encoded protein is CASSQIQGAGELFF.

This chain joins TRBV7-9 and TRBJ1-3; D is unclear. CDR1 is SEHNR and CDR2 is FQNEAQ in the germline V gene (reference sequence). The CDR3 has 16 residues. V shed 5 bases and J shed 2 bases, with 16 bases lying between them. The CDR3 DNA reads as TGTGCCAGCAGCCCCACTGAGGCCAATCCTGGAAACACCATATATTTT. This codes for CASSPTEANPGNTIYF.

This rearrangement joins TRBV7-2 to TRBJ1-2, with a weak D call TRBD1 (6 bases). The V and J ends lost 6 bases and 6 bases respectively, with 14 bases between them. The CDR3 runs 13 residues. Germline assignment: CDR1 SGHTA and CDR2 FQGNSA. The CDR3 nucleotides are TGTGCCAGCAGGAGGACAGAGCAACATGGCTACACCTTC. Translation: CASRRTEQHGYTF.

This chain joins TRBV2 and TRBJ2-7; the match to TRBD1 covers 7 bases. Germline assignment: CDR1 SNHLY and CDR2 FYNNEI. This CDR3 region has 14 residues. The V gene end was trimmed by 6 bases and the J gene end by 0 bases; junction bases not matched to a gene: 5. CDR3 in amino acids: CASREDRSSYEQYF. DNA for the CDR3: TGTGCCAGCAGAGAGGACAGGAGCTCCTACGAGCAGTACTTC. The variable domain in full, completed from reference TRBV2 and TRBJ2-7, reads EPEVTQTPSHQVTQMGQEVILRCVPISNHLYFYWYRQILGQKVEFLVSFYNNEISEKSEIFDDQFSVERPDGSNFTLKIRSTKLEDSAMYFCASREDRSSYEQYFGPGTRLTVT.

This sequence joins TRBV6-4 and TRBJ2-3; TRBD2 matches at 7 bases. This CDR3 contains 15 residues. The V and J ends lost 2 bases and 2 bases, in that order; junction bases with no gene match: 4. In germline, CDR1 is MRHNA, CDR2 SNTAGT. The CDR3 DNA is TGTGCCAGCAGTGACGGGAGCGGGGCCACAGATACGCAGTATTTT. The encoded protein is CASSDGSGATDTQYF.

The table lists this clone with a count of one. The CDR3 bases are TGTGCCAGCAGCCCGTGGGGGACAGGGGGCTACTATAATTCACCCCTCCACTTT. This codes for CASSPWGTGGYYNSPLHF. V gene TRBV7-2 combines with J gene TRBJ1-6; 12 bases fit TRBD1. The CDR3 runs to 18 residues. Germline V gives CDR1 SGHTA, CDR2 FQGNSA. Trimming took 5 bases from V and 3 from J; bases not matched to a gene: 8.

The chain carries TRBV5-5 and TRBJ1-1; TRBD1 might be the D (5 bases). Germline V gene lookup returns CDR1 SGHKS and CDR2 YYEKEE (reference sequence). The CDR3 extends over 15 amino acids. Trimming left V 4 bases short and J 0 bases short, with 13 bases between. For the CDR3, the DNA is TGTGCCAGCAGCCCACAGTGGGGCATGAACACTGAAGCTTTCTTT. Its protein product is CASSPQWGMNTEAFF.

This chain joins TRBV29-1 and TRBJ1-2, with 7 bases matching TRBD1. Looked up from germline, CDR1 is SQVTM and CDR2 is ANQGSEA. The CDR3 is 13 amino acids. V dropped 0 bases and J dropped 3; count of bases not matched to a gene: 1. The CDR3 spells CSVEDDRDYGYTF. CDR3 coding DNA: TGCAGCGTTGAAGATGACAGGGACTATGGCTACACCTTC.

The CDR3 DNA is TGTGCCAGCAGTTTTTCAGGGGAGAACACTGAAGCTTTCTTT. Encoded protein: CASSFSGENTEAFF. The chain has TRBV27 and TRBJ1-1; D perhaps matches TRBD1 (6 bases). CDR1 is MNHEY, CDR2 SMNVEV, per germline (reference sequence). V was shortened by 3 bases and J by 1 base, with 9 bases between the two germline ends. The CDR3 covers 14 residues.

The V and J genes are TRBV11-2 and TRBJ1-6; weak D call: TRBD1 (6 bases). Germline V gene sequence: CDR1 SGHAT, CDR2 FQNNGV. CDR3 length equals 16 residues. The V gene lost 1 base and the J gene lost 2 bases, with 9 bases spanning the gap. The CDR3 reads CASSLAGGTYNSPLHF. DNA of the CDR3: TGTGCCAGCAGCTTAGCGGGGGGCACCTATAATTCACCCCTCCACTTT.

This chain connects TRBV9 to TRBJ2-7; D might be TRBD1 (5 bases). The CDR3 sequence is 14 residues long. The germline V gene has CDR1 SGDLS and CDR2 YYNGEE. Trimming removed 4 bases at V and 2 bases at J, with 13 bases between. CDR3 sequence: CASSPSGPTYEQYF. For the CDR3, the DNA is TGTGCCAGCAGCCCCTCAGGGCCGACCTACGAGCAGTACTTC.

This sequence joins TRBV5-6 and TRBJ2-3, with 10 bases fitting TRBD1. Trimming at V came to 3 bases and at J to 2 bases, leaving 3 bases not matched to a gene. CDR3 length: 15 residues. Looked up from germline, CDR1 is SGHDT and CDR2 is YYEEEE. CDR3 region: CASSWGTGATDTQYF. CDR3 nucleotides: TGTGCCAGCAGCTGGGGGACAGGGGCCACAGATACGCAGTATTTT.

As DNA, the CDR3 is TGTGCCAGCTCCAGGGGACAGGGAGACCTTGAAGCTTTCTTT. Protein sequence: CASSRGQGDLEAFF. This chain connects TRBV18 to TRBJ1-1, with TRBD1 identical over 9 bases. The V gene end was trimmed by 6 bases and the J gene end by 7 bases; junction bases not matched to a gene: 9. Germline CDR1 KGHSH, CDR2 LQKENI. This CDR3 spans 14 amino acids.

The chain is built from TRBV19 and TRBJ1-2; 10 nucleotides match TRBD1. There are 14 residues in the CDR3. CDR1 is LNHDA and CDR2 is SQIVND in the germline V gene (reference sequence). V lost 6 bases to trimming and J lost 3 bases; unmatched junction nucleotides: 4. In DNA form, the CDR3 reads TGTGCCAGTAGCCCCGGGACAGGGGACTATGGCTACACCTTC. Translating gives CASSPGTGDYGYTF.

The chain links TRBV4-1 to TRBJ2-7; D is ambiguous. Trimming cost V 0 bases and J 4 bases, with 7 bases left between them. There are 13 residues in the CDR3. Germline V gives CDR1 MGHRA, CDR2 YSYEKL. CDR3 sequence reads: CASSQEPEYEQYF. The CDR3 DNA sequence: TGCGCCAGCAGCCAAGAACCGGAGTACGAGCAGTACTTC.

V and J are TRBV7-9 and TRBJ2-2; 7 bases agree with TRBD1. Trimming took 8 bases from V and 3 from J; bases not matched to a gene: 6. Germline V lookup: CDR1 SEHNR, CDR2 FQNEAQ (reference sequence). The CDR3 has 14 amino acids. Here the CDR3 DNA reads TGTGCCAGCCCGAGACAGGGATACACCGGGGAGCTGTTTTTT. As protein: CASPRQGYTGELFF. The full variable domain, with the rest looked up from reference TRBV7-9 and TRBJ2-2, is DTGVSQNPRHKITKRGQNVTFRCDPISEHNRLYWYRQTLGQGPEFLTYFQNEAQLEKSRLLSDRFSAERPKGSFSTLEIQRTEQGDSAMYLCASPRQGYTGELFFGEGSRLTVL.

The rearrangement links TRBV28 to TRBJ2-5; D not resolved. V shed 7 bases and J shed 5 bases, with 14 bases lying between them. Germline V gene sequence: CDR1 MDHEN, CDR2 SYDVKM. The CDR3 runs to 13 residues. CDR3 nucleotides: TGTGCCAGCATACGTTTGACTGGTGAGACCCAGTACTTC. This sequence encodes CASIRLTGETQYF. The full variable domain, its missing parts supplied by reference TRBV28 and TRBJ2-5, is DVKVTQSSRYLVKRTGEKVFLECVQDMDHENMFWYRQDPGLGLRLIYFSYDVKMKEKGDIPEGYSVSREKKERFSLILESASTNQTSMYLCASIRLTGETQYFGPGTRLLVL.

The genes are TRBV7-9 and TRBJ2-7, with D perhaps matching TRBD2 (6 bases). Germline V CDR1 and CDR2: SEHNR, FQNEAQ (reference sequence). The length of the CDR3 is 14 residues. The V end lost 1 base, the J end lost 3 bases, and 10 bases lay between the germline ends. Here the CDR3 DNA reads TGTGCCAGCAGCTTAGTCGACGGGGGCTACGAGCAGTACTTC. As protein: CASSLVDGGYEQYF.

The V gene is TRBV5-5, the J gene TRBJ2-7, with D uncertain. This CDR3 is 13 amino acids long. V was cut by 0 bases and J by 3 bases, with 7 bases left in between. Germline CDR1 reads SGHKS; CDR2 reads YYEKEE (reference sequence). CDR3 nucleotides: TGTGCCAGCAGCTTGGTCCACAACTACGAGCAGTACTTC. Translating it yields CASSLVHNYEQYF.

The chain employs TRBV29-1 and TRBJ1-2; no reliable D call. Germline V gene sequence: CDR1 SQVTM, CDR2 ANQGSEA. V was trimmed by 2 bases and J by 6 bases, leaving 13 bases between them. This CDR3 region has 13 residues. The CDR3, as DNA: TGCAGCGTTGAAAATCAGGAACCGGATGGCTACACCTTC. It yields the protein CSVENQEPDGYTF.

The rearrangement links TRBV9 to TRBJ2-3; D unresolved. The V gene's germline CDR1 is SGDLS and CDR2 YYNGEE. There are 13 residues in the CDR3. The V end was cut by 0 bases, the J end by 11 bases, with 13 bases between. Here the CDR3 reads CASSVDSVSVQYF. Written as DNA, the CDR3 is TGTGCCAGCAGCGTAGATTCCGTGTCCGTGCAGTATTTT.

V usage is TRBV6-1 and J usage is TRBJ1-2, with TRBD1 matching 9 bases. This CDR3 is built from 16 residues. The ends lost 3 bases at V and 3 bases at J; junction bases unmatched: 8. Per germline, CDR1 MNHNS and CDR2 SASEGT. The DNA of the CDR3 is TGTGCCAGCAGTGAGCAGACAGGGGGAAAGGACTATGGCTACACCTTC. It is translated as CASSEQTGGKDYGYTF.